This TCR beta chain was sequenced during a study of control samples from healthy donors and cancer patients. Profiled with immunoSEQ multiplex PCR; TCRdb holds only in-frame clones, not every one. The sample has fewer than 85,000 clones; 89% are singletons. CDR3 length: 13 residues. V lost 9 bases, J lost 2 bases, and 14 bases lay in between. Germline assignment: CDR1 LNHNV and CDR2 YYDKDF (reference sequence). This clone has only one observation. Source material: blood. The chain carries TRBV15 and TRBJ2-7, with D perhaps being TRBD1 or TRBD2 (6 bases each). The sequence derives from a man aged 50 to 60 in good health. The CDR3 loop is CATLSGAPYEQYF. For the CDR3, the DNA is TGTGCCACTCTTTCGGGGGCCCCCTACGAGCAGTACTTC.